This note documents a single T cell receptor (beta chain) sequence. The data were obtained in a study of yellow fever vaccine responses in identical twins. TCRdb itself ran the RT-PCR reads through MiXCR, one entry per CDR3 protein. Of roughly 6,600 distinct CDR3 sequences in the sample, over 80% are singletons; the top ten hold roughly 3%. The material was T cells from blood (PBMCs), unsorted or a sorted subset (not recorded which), obtained before or after yellow fever vaccination (not recorded which). This receptor was taken from a woman aged 18 to 35 who received the yellow fever vaccine.

CDR3 DNA: TGCAGCGTTCCCATGGGCCTGGAGCTGTTTTTT. Translating gives CSVPMGLELFF. The chain has TRBV29-1 and TRBJ2-2; D is unclear. The CDR3 spans 11 residues. V was shortened by 5 bases and J by 10 bases, with 11 bases between the two germline ends. In germline, CDR1 is SQVTM, CDR2 ANQGSEA.